Listed below are T cell receptor beta chains from one sample, sequenced in a study of shared clonotypes between healthy human individuals. The assay was immunoSEQ multiplex PCR, and TCRdb's table has in-frame clones only and misses some. The data contain 2 million or so clones, about 95% of them singletons. The sample taken for sequencing was naive CD4+ T cells sorted from blood. The origin of the receptors is a young man in good health. CDR3s include the opening cysteine and the closing phenylalanine or tryptophan. D genes are given only for firm matches. Clone size is given for some rows only: seen once, a few or many times, or a class if the clone is expanded.

v_call,j_call,d_call,clone_size,cdr3_nt,cdr3_aa
TRBV5-1,TRBJ2-7,-,-,TGCGCCAGCAAGAATCGCCCGACCTATAGCTCCTACGAGCAGTACTTC,CASKNRPTYSSYEQYF
TRBV7-2,TRBJ1-6,-,-,TGTGCCAGCAGCTTCGGAGGTTCACCCCTCCACTTT,CASSFGGSPLHF
TRBV4-1,TRBJ2-7,-,once,TGCGCCAGCAGCCAAGATAGAGGTTACGAGCAGTACTTC,CASSQDRGYEQYF
TRBV9,TRBJ1-2,TRBD1,-,TGTGCCAGCAGCATTCCATTGACAGGGGTAGACGGCTACACCTTC,CASSIPLTGVDGYTF
TRBV7-8,TRBJ1-5,-,-,TGTGCCAGCAGCTCGAGGGGTAGAGGAGTTCAGCCCCAGCATTTT,CASSSRGRGVQPQHF
TRBV7-7,TRBJ1-2,TRBD1,-,TGTGCTAGCAGCTTAGCGTGGGGGACAGGGAAGGGCTACACCTTC,CASSLAWGTGKGYTF
TRBV7-2,TRBJ1-2,-,once,TGTGCCAGCAGCGGGCGGAGCTATGGCTACACCTTC,CASSGRSYGYTF
TRBV10-2,TRBJ2-2,TRBD1,-,TGCGCCAGCAGTGAGTCGACAGGGGTGAACACCGGGGAGCTGTTTTTT,CASSESTGVNTGELFF
TRBV28,TRBJ2-7,TRBD1,-,TGTGCCAGCAGTTCAGGACAGGAAACCTACGAGCAGTACTTC,CASSSGQETYEQYF
TRBV18,TRBJ1-4,-,-,TGTGCCAGCTCACCACAAACGATACACGTAACTAATGAAAAACTGTTTTTT,CASSPQTIHVTNEKLFF
TRBV7-8,TRBJ2-7,-,-,TGTGCCAGCAGCTTAAAGTCCTACTACGAGCAGTACTTC,CASSLKSYYEQYF
TRBV5-4,TRBJ2-3,-,-,TGTGCCAGCAGCTTCACTACAGATACGCAGTATTTT,CASSFTTDTQYF
TRBV6-5,TRBJ2-7,TRBD1,-,TGTGCCAGCAGTCGAACCGGGACAGGAAGCTACGAGCAGTACTTC,CASSRTGTGSYEQYF
TRBV10-1,TRBJ1-1,TRBD1,-,TGCGCCAGCAGGAGGGACAGGGACACTGAAGCTTTCTTT,CASRRDRDTEAFF
TRBV27,TRBJ1-5,-,-,TGTGCCAGCAGTCCAAGAGGGGTGACGGTGAGCAATCAGCCCCAGCATTTT,CASSPRGVTVSNQPQHF
TRBV19,TRBJ1-5,-,-,TGTGCCAGTAGTGGTACAGGGTTTCAGCCCCAGCATTTT,CASSGTGFQPQHF
TRBV28,TRBJ1-3,-,many,TGTGCCAGCAGTTTGGTCCCGGGAAGTAGGTCTGGAAACACCATATATTTT,CASSLVPGSRSGNTIYF
TRBV9,TRBJ2-3,-,-,TGTGCCAGCAGCGAAACCCAAAAGGGGACCTCGAGGGTTACGCAGTATTTT,CASSETQKGTSRVTQYF
TRBV18,TRBJ2-5,-,-,TGTGCCAGCTCACGACCATCAGGGGCCTATTGGACCCAGTACTTC,CASSRPSGAYWTQYF
TRBV18,TRBJ2-1,-,-,TGTGCCAGCTCACCACCAGGTCGCTTAGGCAATGAGCAGTTCTTC,CASSPPGRLGNEQFF
TRBV29-1,TRBJ2-7,TRBD2,-,TGCAGCGTACGGGGGGGCCCCTACGAGCAGTACTTC,CSVRGGPYEQYF
TRBV5-4,TRBJ2-5,-,-,TGTGCCAGCAGCCGTGGGGAGACAGGAATAGAGACCCAGTACTTC,CASSRGETGIETQYF
TRBV20-1,TRBJ2-4,-,-,TGCAGTGCTAGGGTCGGCATTCAGTACTTC,CSARVGIQYF
TRBV19,TRBJ2-1,-,-,TGTGCCAGTACCCAAGACAACTACAATGAGCAGTTCTTC,CASTQDNYNEQFF
TRBV11-2,TRBJ1-1,-,-,TGTGCCAGCAGCTCCATGGACAGAAACACTGAAGCTTTCTTT,CASSSMDRNTEAFF
TRBV7-9,TRBJ2-1,-,-,TGTGCCAGCAGCTTAGTATACAATGAGCAGTTCTTC,CASSLVYNEQFF
TRBV4-1,TRBJ1-3,-,-,TGCGCCAGCAGCCAAGAATGGGGGAACTCTGGAAACACCATATATTTT,CASSQEWGNSGNTIYF
TRBV9,TRBJ2-3,TRBD2,-,TGTGCCAGCAGCCCGGCGCGGCTAGCGGGGGGCACAGATACGCAGTATTTT,CASSPARLAGGTDTQYF
TRBV7-9,TRBJ2-7,TRBD1,-,TGTGCCAGCAGCTTAGCCAGGGGGCGCGACGAGCAGTACTTC,CASSLARGRDEQYF
TRBV5-4,TRBJ2-7,TRBD2,-,TGTGCCAGCAGCCCCTCGACTAGCGCCTCCTACGAGCAGTACTTC,CASSPSTSASYEQYF
TRBV7-6,TRBJ2-7,-,-,TGTGCCAGCAGCTTATGGCGGGGCGAGCAGTACTTC,CASSLWRGEQYF
TRBV5-1,TRBJ2-1,-,-,TGCGCCAGCAGCTTGGAAGTGGGCTCCTACAATGAGCAGTTCTTC,CASSLEVGSYNEQFF
TRBV5-4,TRBJ2-7,TRBD1,-,TGTGCCAGCAGCTTTGACAGGGCTTCATACGAGCAGTACTTC,CASSFDRASYEQYF
TRBV9,TRBJ1-6,-,-,TGTGCCAGCAGCGTAGGGTCCTCAGCACCCCTCCACTTT,CASSVGSSAPLHF
TRBV5-1,TRBJ1-2,-,many,TGCGCCAGCAGCGACCCGCCTAACTATGGCTACACCTTC,CASSDPPNYGYTF
TRBV7-2,TRBJ1-1,-,-,TGTGCCAGCAGCTCCCTCTTAGGGGAGAGTGAAGCTTTCTTT,CASSSLLGESEAFF
TRBV7-2,TRBJ2-6,-,-,TGTGCCAGCAGCTTAGCGGCCGGGAACGGGGCCAACGTCCTGACTTTC,CASSLAAGNGANVLTF
TRBV27,TRBJ2-1,-,-,TGTGCCAGCAGTTTAACCCTCTACAGTGAGCAGTTCTTC,CASSLTLYSEQFF
TRBV15,TRBJ2-2,TRBD1,-,TGTGCCACCAAGCACACAGACAGGGGAGGCGGGGAGCTGTTTTTT,CATKHTDRGGGELFF
TRBV10-3,TRBJ1-5,-,once,TGTGCCGTGGCTCTGGGAGGAGGTCAGCCCCAGCATTTT,CAVALGGGQPQHF
TRBV6-6,TRBJ2-5,TRBD1,-,TGTGCCAGCAGTTATGTCGGCAAACAGGGGGCTGAGACCCAGTACTTC,CASSYVGKQGAETQYF